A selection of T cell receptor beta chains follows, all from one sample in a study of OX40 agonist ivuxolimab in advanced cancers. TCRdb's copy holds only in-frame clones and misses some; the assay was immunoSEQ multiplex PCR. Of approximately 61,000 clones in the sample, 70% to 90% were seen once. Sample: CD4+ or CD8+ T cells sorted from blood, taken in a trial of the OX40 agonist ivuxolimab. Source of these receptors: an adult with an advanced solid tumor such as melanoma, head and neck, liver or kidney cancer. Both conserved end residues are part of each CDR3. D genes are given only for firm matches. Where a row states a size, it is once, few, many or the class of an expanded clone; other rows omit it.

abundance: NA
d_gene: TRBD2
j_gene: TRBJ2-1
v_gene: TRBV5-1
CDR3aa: CASSELAGEAYNEQFF
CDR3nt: TGCGCCAGCAGCGAGTTAGCGGGAGAAGCCTACAATGAGCAGTTCTTC

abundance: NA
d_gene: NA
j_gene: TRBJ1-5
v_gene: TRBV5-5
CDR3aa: CASSPDTQDQPQHF
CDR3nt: TGTGCCAGCAGCCCAGACACCCAAGATCAGCCCCAGCATTTT

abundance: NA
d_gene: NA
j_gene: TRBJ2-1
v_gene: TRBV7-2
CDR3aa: CASSLTSSYNEQFF
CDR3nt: TGTGCCAGCAGCTTAACGAGCTCCTACAATGAGCAGTTCTTC

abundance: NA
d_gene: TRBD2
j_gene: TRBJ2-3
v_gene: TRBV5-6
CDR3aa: CASRFSGISTDTQYF
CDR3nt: TGTGCCAGCAGATTTAGCGGGATCAGCACAGATACGCAGTATTTT

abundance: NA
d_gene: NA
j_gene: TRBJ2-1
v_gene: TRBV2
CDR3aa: CASRQSSYNEQFF
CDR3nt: TGTGCCAGCAGACAGAGCTCCTACAATGAGCAGTTCTTC

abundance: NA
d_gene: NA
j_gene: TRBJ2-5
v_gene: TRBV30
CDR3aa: CAWSVGSQETQYF
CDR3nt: TGTGCCTGGAGTGTAGGCAGCCAAGAGACCCAGTACTTC

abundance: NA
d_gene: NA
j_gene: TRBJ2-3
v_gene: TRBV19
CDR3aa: CASSPLGDTQYF
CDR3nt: TGTGCCAGTAGCCCCCTTGGAGATACGCAGTATTTT

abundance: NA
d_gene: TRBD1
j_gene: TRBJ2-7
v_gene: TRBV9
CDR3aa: CASSPLGQGAREQYF
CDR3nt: TGTGCCAGCAGCCCACTCGGACAGGGGGCGCGCGAGCAGTACTTC

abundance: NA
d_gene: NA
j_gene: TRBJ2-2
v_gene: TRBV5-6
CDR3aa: CASSLVATGITGELFF
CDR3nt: TGTGCCAGCAGCTTGGTGGCTACAGGGATTACCGGGGAGCTGTTTTTT

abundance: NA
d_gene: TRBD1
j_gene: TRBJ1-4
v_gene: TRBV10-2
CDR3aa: CASSDRGSNEKLFF
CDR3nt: TGCGCCAGCAGCGACAGGGGCTCTAATGAAAAACTGTTTTTT

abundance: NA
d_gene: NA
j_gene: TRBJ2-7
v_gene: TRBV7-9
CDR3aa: CASSLVGPPYEQYF
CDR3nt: TGTGCCAGCAGCTTAGTGGGGCCTCCCTACGAGCAGTACTTC

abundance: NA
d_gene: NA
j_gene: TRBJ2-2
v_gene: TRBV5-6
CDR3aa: CASSLGTSNTGELFF
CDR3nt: TGTGCCAGCAGCTTGGGAACGAGTAACACCGGGGAGCTGTTTTTT

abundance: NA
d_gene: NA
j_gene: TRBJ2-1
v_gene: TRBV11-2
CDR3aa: CASSGPPLRDEQFF
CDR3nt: TGTGCCAGCAGCGGCCCCCCATTAAGGGATGAGCAGTTCTTC

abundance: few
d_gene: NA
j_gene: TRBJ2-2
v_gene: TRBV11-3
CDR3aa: CASNGNTGELFF
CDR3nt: TGTGCCAGCAATGGGAACACCGGGGAGCTGTTTTTT

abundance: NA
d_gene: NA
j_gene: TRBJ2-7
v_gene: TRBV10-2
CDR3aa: CASRWAPGAYEQYF
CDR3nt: TGCGCCAGCAGATGGGCCCCAGGGGCTTACGAGCAGTACTTC

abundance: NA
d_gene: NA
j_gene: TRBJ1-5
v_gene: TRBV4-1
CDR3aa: CASSPLGVPTSSNQPQHF
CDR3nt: TGCGCCAGCAGCCCTTTGGGGGTCCCCACGTCCAGCAATCAGCCCCAGCATTTT

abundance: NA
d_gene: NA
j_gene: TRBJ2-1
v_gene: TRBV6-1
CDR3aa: CASSDNNEQFF
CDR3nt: TGTGCCAGCAGTGATAACAATGAGCAGTTCTTC

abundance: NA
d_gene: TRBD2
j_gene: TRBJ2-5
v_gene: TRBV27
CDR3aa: CASSRSGSGTQYF
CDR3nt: TGTGCCAGCAGTCGTAGCGGGAGCGGGACCCAGTACTTC

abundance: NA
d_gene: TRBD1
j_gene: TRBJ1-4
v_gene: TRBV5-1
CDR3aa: CASSPWTGGDEKLFF
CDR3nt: TGCGCCAGCAGCCCTTGGACAGGGGGCGATGAAAAACTGTTTTTT

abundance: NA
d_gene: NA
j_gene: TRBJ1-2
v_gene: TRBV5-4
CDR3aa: CASSPATVNYGYTF
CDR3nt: TGTGCCAGCAGCCCAGCGACAGTTAACTATGGCTACACCTTC

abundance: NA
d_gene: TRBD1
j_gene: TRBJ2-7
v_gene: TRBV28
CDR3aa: CAIGQAIYEQYF
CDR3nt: TGTGCCATCGGACAGGCTATCTACGAGCAGTACTTC

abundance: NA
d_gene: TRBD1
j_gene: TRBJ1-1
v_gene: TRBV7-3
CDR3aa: CASSRTGSTEAFF
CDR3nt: TGTGCCAGCAGCCGGACAGGGAGCACTGAAGCTTTCTTT

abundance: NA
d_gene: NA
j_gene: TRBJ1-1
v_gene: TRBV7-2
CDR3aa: CASTYRQSGGYTEAFF
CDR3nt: TGTGCCAGCACCTACAGACAGTCGGGGGGTTACACTGAAGCTTTCTTT

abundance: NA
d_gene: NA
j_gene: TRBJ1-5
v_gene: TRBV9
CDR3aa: CASSVGRDSNQPQHF
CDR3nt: TGTGCCAGCAGCGTCGGCAGGGATAGCAATCAGCCCCAGCATTTT

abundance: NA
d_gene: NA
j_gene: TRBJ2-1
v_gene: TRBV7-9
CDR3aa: CATRSSFF
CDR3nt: TGTGCCACCCGTAGCTCGTTCTTC

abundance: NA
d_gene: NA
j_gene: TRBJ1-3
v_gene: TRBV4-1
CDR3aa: CASSQETFSGNTIYF
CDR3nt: TGCGCCAGCAGCCAGGAAACCTTCTCTGGAAACACCATATATTTT

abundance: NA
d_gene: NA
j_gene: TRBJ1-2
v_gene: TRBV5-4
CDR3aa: CASSSDSLSRGYTF
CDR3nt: TGTGCCAGCAGCTCGGACAGCCTGTCTCGCGGCTACACCTTC

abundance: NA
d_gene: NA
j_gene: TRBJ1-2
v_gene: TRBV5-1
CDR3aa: CASSLVQSNYGYTF
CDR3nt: TGCGCCAGCAGCTTGGTTCAGAGTAACTATGGCTACACCTTC

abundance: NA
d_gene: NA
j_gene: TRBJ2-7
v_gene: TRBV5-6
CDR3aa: CASSLGGLYEQYF
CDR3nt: TGTGCCAGCAGCTTAGGTGGTCTTTACGAGCAGTACTTC

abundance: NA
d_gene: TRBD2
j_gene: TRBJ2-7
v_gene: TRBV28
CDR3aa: CASSRSGRAEQYF
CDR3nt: TGTGCCAGCAGCCGGAGCGGGAGGGCTGAGCAGTACTTC

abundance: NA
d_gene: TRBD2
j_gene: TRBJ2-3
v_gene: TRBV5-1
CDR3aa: CASSYRTSGGSTDTQYF
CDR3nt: TGCGCCAGCAGCTATCGGACTAGCGGGGGCTCCACAGATACGCAGTATTTT

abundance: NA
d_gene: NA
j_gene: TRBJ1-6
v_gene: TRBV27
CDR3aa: CASSLGGGSPLHF
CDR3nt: TGTGCCAGCAGTTTAGGGGGTGGGTCACCCCTCCACTTT

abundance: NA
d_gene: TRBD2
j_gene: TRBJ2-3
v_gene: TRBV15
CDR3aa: CATSKTKGLGTDTQYF
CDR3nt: TGTGCCACCAGCAAGACCAAAGGACTAGGCACAGATACGCAGTATTTT

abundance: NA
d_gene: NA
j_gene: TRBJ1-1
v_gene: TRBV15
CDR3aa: CATSSLTWGGNTEAFF
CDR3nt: TGTGCCACCAGCAGCCTCACGTGGGGAGGGAACACTGAAGCTTTCTTT